This T cell receptor (beta chain) comes out of a study of response to subunit inactivated influenza vaccine. This clonotype was picked up a small number of times. Trimming cost V 1 base and J 0 bases; bases outside gene matches: 2. Germline CDR1 reads LGHDT; CDR2 reads YNNKEL (reference sequence). The length of the CDR3 is 15 residues. Using its own MiXCR run on the RT-PCR reads, TCRdb lists one record per CDR3 protein. The sample records about 540,000 distinct CDR3 sequences, less than 25% being singletons. Another study also made use of these data, one on T cells expressing NK-cell markers. That source adds: Scientists made TCR beta cDNA using 5'RACE template switching with UMIs.

The chain has TRBV3-1 and TRBJ2-7; 8 bases line up with TRBD2. This clonotype was sampled from a man aged 50-59 years who received an inactivated influenza vaccine. Sequenced material: CD4+ T cells sorted from PBMCs, taken 11 to 12 days after vaccination. CDR3 residues: CASSQGGRSSYEQYF. The CDR3 DNA is TGTGCCAGCAGCCAAGGCGGGAGGAGCTCCTACGAGCAGTACTTC.